Given below is one T cell receptor (beta chain) in context. This sample is drawn from a study of blood T cell repertoires in COVID-19. Overall study: The United States, Italy and Spain were the sources of the acute and convalescent COVID-19 samples. Sources were T cells, B-cell-depleted T cells, or PBMCs; the material itself was cDNA or gDNA.

Original analysis: Researchers report that nucleated cell counts were estimated from reference gene primer amplification. Some clones are missing from TCRdb's copy, which holds only in-frame ones; the method was immunoSEQ multiplex PCR. V, J and clone size were drawn from that table, and D and trimming were deduced from the DNA. The sample contains about 330,000 clones, roughly 89% of which appear only once. This CDR3 is 13 amino acids long. Germline V gives CDR1 SGHVS, CDR2 FQNEAQ. Trimming shortened V by 8 bases and J by 2 bases, and 12 bases separated the two germline ends. The TCR originated in a man younger than 45 with COVID-19, enrolled during active disease. The sequencing input was peripheral blood. The rearrangement uses TRBV7-8 and TRBJ1-1; D gene ambiguous. CDR3 region: CASLEEPNTEAFF. The CDR3 DNA follows: TGTGCCAGCCTAGAGGAACCTAACACTGAAGCTTTCTTT. Full variable domain (remainder filled in from reference TRBV7-8 and TRBJ1-1): GAGVSQSPRYKVAKRGQDVALRCDPISGHVSLFWYQQALGQGPEFLTYFQNEAQLDKSGLPSDRFFAERPEGSVSTLKIQRTQQEDSAVYLCASLEEPNTEAFFGQGTRLTVV.